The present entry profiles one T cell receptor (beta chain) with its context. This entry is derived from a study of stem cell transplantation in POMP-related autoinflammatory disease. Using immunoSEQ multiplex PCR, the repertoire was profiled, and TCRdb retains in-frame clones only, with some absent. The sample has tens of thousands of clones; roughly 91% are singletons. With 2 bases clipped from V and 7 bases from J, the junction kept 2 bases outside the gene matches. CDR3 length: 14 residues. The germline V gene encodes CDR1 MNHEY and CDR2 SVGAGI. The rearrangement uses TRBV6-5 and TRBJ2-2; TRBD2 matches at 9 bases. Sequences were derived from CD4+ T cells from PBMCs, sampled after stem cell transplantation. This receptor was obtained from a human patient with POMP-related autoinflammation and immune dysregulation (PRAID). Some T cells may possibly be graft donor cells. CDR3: CASSYSGGHGELFF. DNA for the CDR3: TGTGCCAGCAGTTACAGCGGGGGGCACGGGGAGCTGTTTTTT.